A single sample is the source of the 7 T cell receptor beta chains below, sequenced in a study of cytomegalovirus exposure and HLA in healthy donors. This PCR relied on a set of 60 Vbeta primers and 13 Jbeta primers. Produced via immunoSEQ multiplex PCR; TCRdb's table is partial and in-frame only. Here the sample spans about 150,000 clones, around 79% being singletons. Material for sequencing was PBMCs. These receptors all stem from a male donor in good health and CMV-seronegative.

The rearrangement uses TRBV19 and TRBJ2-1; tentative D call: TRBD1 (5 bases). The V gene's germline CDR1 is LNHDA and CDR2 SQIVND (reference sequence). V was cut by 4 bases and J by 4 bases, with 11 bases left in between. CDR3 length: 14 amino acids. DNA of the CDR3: TGTGCCAGTAGTACCCGACAGATATACAATGAGCAGTTCTTC. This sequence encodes CASSTRQIYNEQFF.

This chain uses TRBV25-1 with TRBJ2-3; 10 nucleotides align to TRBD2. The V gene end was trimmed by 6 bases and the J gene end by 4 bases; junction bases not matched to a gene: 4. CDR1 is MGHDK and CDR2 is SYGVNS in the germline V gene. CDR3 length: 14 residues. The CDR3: CASRFSGGPDTQYF. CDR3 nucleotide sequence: TGTGCCAGCAGGTTTAGCGGGGGGCCAGATACGCAGTATTTT.

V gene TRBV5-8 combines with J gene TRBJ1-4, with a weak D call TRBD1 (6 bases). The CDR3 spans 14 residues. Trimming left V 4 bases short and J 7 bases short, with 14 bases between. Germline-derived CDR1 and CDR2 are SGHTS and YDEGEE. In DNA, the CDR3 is TGTGCCAGCAGCCGGGCGGGGGGCAGTGAAAAACTGTTTTTT. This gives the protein CASSRAGGSEKLFF.

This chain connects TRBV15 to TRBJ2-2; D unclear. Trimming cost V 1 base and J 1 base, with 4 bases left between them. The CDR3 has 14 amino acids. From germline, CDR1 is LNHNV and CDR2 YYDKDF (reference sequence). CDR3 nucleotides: TGTGCCACCAGCAGAGCCGGGAACACCGGGGAGCTGTTTTTT. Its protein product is CATSRAGNTGELFF.

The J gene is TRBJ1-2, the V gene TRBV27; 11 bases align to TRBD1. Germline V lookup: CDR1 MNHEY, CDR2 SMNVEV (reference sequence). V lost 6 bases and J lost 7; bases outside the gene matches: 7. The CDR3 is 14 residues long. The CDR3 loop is CASRPGQGVGGYTF. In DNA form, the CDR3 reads TGTGCCAGCAGACCGGGACAGGGGGTTGGTGGCTACACCTTC.

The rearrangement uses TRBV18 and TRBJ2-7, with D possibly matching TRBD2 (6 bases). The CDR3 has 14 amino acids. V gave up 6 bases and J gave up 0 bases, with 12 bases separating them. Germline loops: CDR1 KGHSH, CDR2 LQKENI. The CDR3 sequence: CASSRDQSSYEQYF. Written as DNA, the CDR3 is TGTGCCAGCTCGCGGGACCAGAGCTCCTACGAGCAGTACTTC.

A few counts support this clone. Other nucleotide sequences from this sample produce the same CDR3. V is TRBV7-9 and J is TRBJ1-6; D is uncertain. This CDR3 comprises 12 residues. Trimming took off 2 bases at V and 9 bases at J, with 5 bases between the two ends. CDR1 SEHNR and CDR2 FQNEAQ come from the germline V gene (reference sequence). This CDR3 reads CASSLNSSPLHF. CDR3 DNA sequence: TGTGCCAGCAGCTTAAATAGTTCACCCCTCCACTTT.